Shown below are 14 T cell receptor beta chains from a single sample sequenced in a study of blood T cells in healthy people across ages. A second PCR of 7 to 11 cycles used a sample-barcoded 5' primer and a J-beta primer mix. TCRdb reprocessed the 5' RACE reads with MiXCR, giving one entry per CDR3 protein. The sample consists of 600,000 or so distinct CDR3 sequences, 25% to 30% of them appearing once. Source material: blood. These TCRs come from a woman at least 80 years old in good health.

This clonotype appeared a few times. This chain uses TRBV6-1 with TRBJ1-2, with 7 bases identical to TRBD1. Germline assignment: CDR1 MNHNS and CDR2 SASEGT. With V trimmed by 2 bases and J by 4 bases, 1 base remained unmatched. This CDR3 spans 13 amino acids. The CDR3 nucleotides are TGTGCCAGCAGTGAACGACAGGGCTATGGCTACACCTTC. Protein product: CASSERQGYGYTF.

This clonotype was detected a few times. Since a much larger clone is just one base distant, this may be a read error. The chain joins TRBV29-1 to TRBJ2-1; 7 bases map to TRBD1. The end of the DNA fits TRBJ2-7 better, so the J call may be wrong. The CDR3 covers 13 residues. Germline CDR1 reads SQVTM; CDR2 reads ANQGSEA. In DNA, the CDR3 is TGCAGCGCTGGACAGGACTCCTACAATGAGCAGTACTTC. Translating gives CSAGQDSYNEQYF.

This chain links TRBV7-2 with TRBJ1-1; 7 bases are a match to TRBD1. The germline V gene encodes CDR1 SGHTA and CDR2 FQGNSA. With 5 bases clipped from V and 10 bases from J, the junction kept 7 bases outside the gene matches. The CDR3 consists of 12 residues. CDR3 coding DNA: TGTGCCAGCAGCACCCGCGCAGGGGGAGCTTTCTTT. Its protein product is CASSTRAGGAFF.

This chain uses TRBV7-2 with TRBJ2-4, with a possible D match to TRBD2 (6 bases). CDR1 is SGHTA, CDR2 FQGNSA, per germline. V was clipped by 4 bases and J by 5 bases, with 9 bases between them. This CDR3 is 13 amino acids long. In DNA, the CDR3 is TGTGCCAGCAGCTCCCCGGGGGAAAACATTCAGTACTTC. Amino acids: CASSSPGENIQYF.

This sequence joins TRBV20-1 and TRBJ2-3, with 7 bases that match TRBD2. Per germline, CDR1 DFQATT and CDR2 SNEGSKA (reference sequence). The trim removed 6 bases at V and 0 bases at J, leaving 12 bases unmatched. This CDR3 comprises 16 residues. CDR3 DNA: TGCAGTGCAGCCGAGCTAGCGGATACTAGCACAGATACGCAGTATTTT. This encodes CSAAELADTSTDTQYF.

In this sample, this clonotype turned up once. This chain connects TRBV6-1 to TRBJ2-7; TRBD1 is a possible D gene (5 bases). Germline-derived CDR1 and CDR2 are MNHNS and SASEGT. This CDR3 contains 13 residues. Trimming pared 7 bases from V and 0 bases from J, leaving 10 bases between. As DNA, the CDR3 is TGTGCCAGCACCCAGGGAACCTCCTACGAGCAGTACTTC. Its translation: CASTQGTSYEQYF.

Ten or more counts support this clonotype. CDR3 region: CASSPGQGAGANVLTF. DNA of the CDR3: TGTGCCAGCAGCCCTGGACAGGGAGCTGGGGCCAACGTCCTGACTTTC. The genes are TRBV5-4 and TRBJ2-6, with 8 bases identical to TRBD1. The CDR3 loop spans 16 amino acids. Germline V gene lookup returns CDR1 SGHNT and CDR2 YYREEE (reference sequence). V was clipped by 4 bases and J by 2 bases; unmatched bases: 5.

A word on this clonotype: This may be a read error: a much more frequent sequence differs by one nucleotide. The chain links TRBV9 to TRBJ2-3, with D perhaps assigned TRBD1 or TRBD2 (5 bases each). This CDR3 has 17 amino acids. Trimming left V 0 bases short and J 6 bases short, with 20 bases between. Germline V gene data show CDR1 as SGDLS and CDR2 as YYNGEE. The CDR3 spells CASSVGPGPAVGDTQYF. The CDR3 region has the DNA TGTGCCAGCAGCGTAGGCCCGGGACCAGCAGTTGGCGATACGCAGTATTTT.

In its sample, this clonotype was seen a few times. The V and J genes are TRBV12-3 or TRBV12-4 and TRBJ1-1; D is uncertain. The CDR3 runs 14 residues. V was trimmed by 5 bases and J by 1 base, leaving 11 bases between them. For the CDR3, the DNA is TGTGCCAGCAGTCCCCGTCCGAGGAACACTGAAGCTTTCTTT. Its translation: CASSPRPRNTEAFF.

A note on this clonotype: A read error is possible here, since a much larger clone lies one base away. This chain connects TRBV2 to TRBJ2-1; no firm D call. This CDR3 region has 15 residues. Per the germline V gene, CDR1 is SNHLY and CDR2 is FYNNEI. As DNA, the CDR3 is TGTGCCGGCAGTGGAAAGCGAAGCTCCTACAATGAGCAGTTCTTC. Amino acids: CAGSGKRSSYNEQFF. Drawing the rest from reference TRBV2 and TRBJ2-1, the complete variable domain is EPEVTQTPSHQVTQMGQEVILRCVPISNHLYFYWYRQILGQKVEFLVSFYNNEISEKSEIFDDQFSVERPDGSNFTLKIRSTKLEDSAMYFCAGSGKRSSYNEQFFGPGTRLTVL.

This clonotype showed up just a few times. The chain employs TRBV12-3 or TRBV12-4 and TRBJ1-6; D gene unclear. The CDR3 spans 15 residues. Trimming removed 4 bases at V and 7 bases at J, with 14 bases between. The CDR3 sequence is CASSSTLPGNSPLHF. DNA of the CDR3: TGTGCCAGCAGTTCCACTCTTCCCGGGAATTCACCCCTCCACTTT.

This clonotype was found many times. The chain couples TRBV4-3 to TRBJ2-3; D may correspond to TRBD1 or TRBD2 (5 bases each). This CDR3 has 16 amino acids. Germline-derived CDR1 and CDR2 are LGHNA and YSLEER. V lost 3 bases and J lost 0, with 13 bases in between. This chain's CDR3 is CASSQGEGPSTDTQYF. CDR3 coding DNA: TGCGCCAGCAGCCAGGGAGAGGGACCTAGCACAGATACGCAGTATTTT.

This chain uses TRBV20-1 with TRBJ1-2; TRBD1 is a possible D gene (5 bases). V shed 3 bases and J shed 4 bases, with 18 bases lying between them. This CDR3 has 15 residues. Germline CDR1 is DFQATT and CDR2 is SNEGSKA (reference sequence). The CDR3 DNA reads as TGCAGTGCTAGTCCCAGGGCAGCGATGTCCTATGGCTACACCTTC. This translates into CSASPRAAMSYGYTF.

The chain is built from TRBV5-8 and TRBJ1-1; maybe TRBD1 (5 bases). This CDR3 is built from 15 residues. V was pared by 0 bases and J by 1 base, with 10 bases between. Germline V gene sequence: CDR1 SGHTS, CDR2 YDEGEE. The CDR3 loop reads CASSLGQGWNTEAFF. Written as DNA, the CDR3 is TGTGCCAGCAGCTTGGGGCAGGGATGGAACACTGAAGCTTTCTTT. Full variable domain (remainder filled in from reference TRBV5-8 and TRBJ1-1): EAGVTQSPTHLIKTRGQQATLRCSPISGHTSVYWYQQALGLGLQFLLWYDEGEERNRGNFPPRFSGRQFPNYSSELNVNALELEDSALYLCASSLGQGWNTEAFFGQGTRLTVV.